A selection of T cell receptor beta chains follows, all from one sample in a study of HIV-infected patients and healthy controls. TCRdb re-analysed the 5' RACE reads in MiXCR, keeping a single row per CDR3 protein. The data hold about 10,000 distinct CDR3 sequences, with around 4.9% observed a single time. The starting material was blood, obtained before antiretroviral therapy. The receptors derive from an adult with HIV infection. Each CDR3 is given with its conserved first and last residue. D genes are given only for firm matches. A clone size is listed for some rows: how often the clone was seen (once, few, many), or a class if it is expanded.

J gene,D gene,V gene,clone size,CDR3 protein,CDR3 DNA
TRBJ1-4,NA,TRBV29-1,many,CSVEDEGQGGVVELFF,TGCAGCGTTGAAGATGAGGGGCAGGGAGGAGTGGTGGAACTGTTTTTT
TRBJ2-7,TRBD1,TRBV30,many,CAWSATGNSNEQYF,TGTGCCTGGAGCGCGACAGGGAATTCGAACGAGCAGTACTTC
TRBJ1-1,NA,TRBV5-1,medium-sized,CASSLGPNTEAFF,TGCGCCAGCAGCTTGGGACCCAACACTGAAGCTTTCTTT
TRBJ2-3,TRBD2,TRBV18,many,CASSPAWEGFTDTQYF,TGTGCCAGCTCACCAGCGTGGGAGGGTTTCACAGATACGCAGTATTTT
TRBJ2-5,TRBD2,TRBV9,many,CASSQRERGGKETQYF,TGTGCCAGCAGCCAAAGGGAGCGGGGGGGCAAGGAGACCCAGTACTTC
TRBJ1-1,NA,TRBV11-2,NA,CASNAIGGRGISEAFF,TGTGCCAGCAACGCCATAGGGGGGCGCGGAATCTCTGAAGCTTTCTTT
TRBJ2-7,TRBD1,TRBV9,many,CASSPRTGYYEQYF,TGTGCCAGCAGCCCCCGGACAGGTTACTACGAGCAGTACTTC
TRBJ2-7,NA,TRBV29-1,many,CSVSPNYYEQYF,TGCAGCGTTTCCCCTAACTATTACGAGCAGTACTTC
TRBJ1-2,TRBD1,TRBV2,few,CASSSDRGSHGYTF,TGTGCCAGCAGTTCGGACAGGGGATCGCATGGCTACACCTTC
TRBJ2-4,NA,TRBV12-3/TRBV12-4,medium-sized,CASSLAGGNIQYF,TGTGCCAGCAGTCTTGCCGGCGGAAACATTCAGTACTTC